Listed here are 22 T cell receptor beta chains from one sample, sequenced in a study of beta chain features in type 1 diabetes. Sequencing targeted expressed TCRB transcripts, as all isolated RNA had been reverse transcribed. Measured with immunoSEQ multiplex PCR; TCRdb has only the in-frame clones, and not every one. Among fewer than 900,000 clones listed, roughly 17% were seen once. Sequenced sample: naive CD4+ T cells from blood. The source is a woman younger than 35 in good health.

This sequence joins TRBV20-1 and TRBJ2-1, with D unclear. This CDR3 has 11 amino acids. CDR1 is DFQATT, CDR2 SNEGSKA, per germline (reference sequence). The V gene lost 1 base and the J gene lost 9 bases, with 7 bases spanning the gap. This CDR3 reads CSARGGIEQFF. The CDR3 DNA is TGCAGTGCTAGAGGAGGCATTGAGCAGTTCTTC.

This clone has only a few counts. This chain links TRBV5-4 with TRBJ2-5; 9 positions agree with TRBD1. The CDR3 consists of 14 residues. Germline V gene data show CDR1 as SGHNT and CDR2 as YYREEE (reference sequence). V lost 2 bases to trimming and J lost 5 bases; unmatched junction nucleotides: 4. Here the CDR3 DNA reads TGTGCCAGCAGCTTTGGACAGGGGTACGAGACCCAGTACTTC. It encodes CASSFGQGYETQYF.

This clone was counted between two and nine times. The J gene is TRBJ2-7, the V gene TRBV18, with D hard to call. Trimming took off 2 bases at V and 5 bases at J, with 10 bases between the two ends. Germline CDR1 reads KGHSH; CDR2 reads LQKENI. This CDR3 has 13 residues. As DNA, the CDR3 is TGTGCCAGCTCACCAGCCTTAGGACACGAGCAGTACTTC. Translated: CASSPALGHEQYF.

This clone was counted between two and nine times. Given a much more abundant clone one base away, this may be a read error. V gene TRBV6-6 combines with J gene TRBJ2-1, with D uncertain. The CDR3 has 11 residues. Trimming removed 8 bases at V and 3 bases at J, with 5 bases between. Per germline, CDR1 MNHNY and CDR2 SVGAGI (reference sequence). CDR3 coding DNA: TGTGCCAGCGGCTTCTACAATGAGCAGTTCTTC. It yields the protein CASGFYNEQFF.

This chain connects TRBV7-8 to TRBJ1-2, with D perhaps matching TRBD1 (5 bases). Trimming removed 5 bases from V and 2 bases from J, with 12 bases in between. There are 14 residues in the CDR3. Germline V CDR1 and CDR2: SGHVS, FQNEAQ. This CDR3 reads CASSVGTVNYGYTF. For the CDR3, the DNA is TGTGCCAGCAGCGTTGGGACGGTAAACTATGGCTACACCTTC.

The V gene is TRBV5-1, the J gene TRBJ2-3; TRBD2 might be the D (6 bases). Germline V lookup: CDR1 SGHRS, CDR2 YFSETQ. The germline V and J ends were trimmed by 4 bases and 5 bases, with 11 bases remaining between them. The CDR3 is made up of 13 amino acids. The CDR3, as DNA: TGCGCCAGCAGCAGAAGACTAGTAGATACGCAGTATTTT. Amino acids: CASSRRLVDTQYF.

This clone was seen only a few times. This rearrangement joins TRBV10-3 to TRBJ2-3, with 7 bases fitting TRBD2. Germline CDR1 is ENHRY and CDR2 is SYGVKD. J lost 0 bases, V lost 11 bases, and 5 bases had no gene match. CDR3 length equals 13 residues. Written as DNA, the CDR3 is TGTGCCTGCAGACTAGCTAGCACAGATACGCAGTATTTT. Encoded protein: CACRLASTDTQYF.

This clone was seen a few times. The chain couples TRBV28 to TRBJ1-5, with TRBD1 identical over 7 bases. The CDR3 length is 15 residues. Germline V gene lookup returns CDR1 MDHEN and CDR2 SYDVKM. Trimming cost V 6 bases and J 2 bases; bases outside gene matches: 7. The CDR3 nucleotides are TGTGCCAGCAGCAAACAGGGGTTTGGCAATCAGCCCCAGCATTTT. Its translation: CASSKQGFGNQPQHF.

This clone was counted a few times. The chain carries TRBV2 and TRBJ2-1, with 7 bases identical to TRBD1. The CDR3 extends over 14 amino acids. V gave up 6 bases and J gave up 8 bases; unmatched junction bases: 10. Germline V gene lookup returns CDR1 SNHLY and CDR2 FYNNEI. The CDR3 nucleotides are TGTGCCAGCAGCGATAGGACAGGTAGAGATGAGCAGTTCTTC. Protein sequence: CASSDRTGRDEQFF.

This chain joins TRBV6-5 and TRBJ2-1, with 9 positions matching TRBD2. The V segment lost 3 bases and the J segment 16 bases; nucleotides outside the gene matches: 7. The V gene's germline CDR1 is MNHEY and CDR2 SVGAGI. The CDR3 consists of 12 residues. CDR3 amino acids: CASSYMGTSRFF. The DNA of the CDR3 is TGTGCCAGCAGTTATATGGGGACTAGCCGATTCTTC.

Only a few counts were recorded for this clone. This sequence joins TRBV2 and TRBJ2-1; D may match TRBD1 or TRBD2 (5 bases each). CDR1 and CDR2 from the germline V gene are SNHLY and FYNNEI. This CDR3 is built from 16 residues. Trimming stripped 2 bases from V and 2 bases from J, with 13 bases between. Here the CDR3 reads CASSEMEWGTYNEQFF. The CDR3 DNA is TGTGCCAGCAGTGAAATGGAGTGGGGGACCTACAATGAGCAGTTCTTC.

J is TRBJ1-2 and V is TRBV20-1, with a possible D match to TRBD1 (5 bases). The CDR3 runs 11 residues. The V gene lost 7 bases and the J gene lost 8 bases, with 14 bases spanning the gap. Germline V lookup: CDR1 DFQATT, CDR2 SNEGSKA (reference sequence). The CDR3 nucleotides are TGCAGTGAGGAGGGACGAAAGGGCTACACCTTC. Its translation: CSEEGRKGYTF.

There are a few counts of this clone. This rearrangement joins TRBV29-1 to TRBJ1-1; D gene ambiguous. This CDR3 has 10 amino acids. Trimming removed 4 bases from V and 11 bases from J, with 11 bases in between. Germline V gene lookup returns CDR1 SQVTM and CDR2 ANQGSEA. The CDR3 here is CSVVGYDAFF. As DNA, the CDR3 is TGCAGCGTTGTGGGCTACGATGCTTTCTTT.

This clone turned up a few times. This same CDR3 is encoded by further DNA sequences in the sample. The chain recombines TRBV9 with TRBJ2-5, with TRBD2 matching 9 bases. CDR3 length equals 15 residues. The V segment lost 0 bases and the J segment 2 bases; nucleotides outside the gene matches: 2. Germline assignment: CDR1 SGDLS and CDR2 YYNGEE. This CDR3 reads CASSVATSGQETQYF. The CDR3, as DNA: TGTGCCAGCAGCGTAGCAACTAGCGGGCAAGAGACCCAGTACTTC.

This clone turned up a few times. This chain connects TRBV7-9 to TRBJ2-2; D is possibly TRBD2 (5 bases). V was pared by 4 bases and J by 1 base, with 10 bases between. The germline CDR1 and CDR2 sequences are SEHNR and FQNEAQ (reference sequence). This CDR3 is 15 amino acids long. CDR3 nucleotides: TGTGCCAGCAGCTCAGAGGGCGGGAACACCGGGGAGCTGTTTTTT. The encoded protein is CASSSEGGNTGELFF.

This clone turned up a few times. The chain employs TRBV9 and TRBJ1-5; D call uncertain. The CDR3 is 14 amino acids. Trimming cost V 0 bases and J 3 bases, with 7 bases left between them. Germline CDR1 reads SGDLS; CDR2 reads YYNGEE. The CDR3 loop reads CASSVGTDNQPQHF. In nucleotides, the CDR3 is TGTGCCAGCAGCGTAGGAACGGACAATCAGCCCCAGCATTTT.

The chain has TRBV6-4 and TRBJ2-3, with D possibly TRBD2 on 6 matching bases. V was shortened by 8 bases and J by 2 bases, with 14 bases between the two germline ends. Germline lookup yields CDR1 MRHNA and CDR2 SNTAGT. CDR3 length: 14 amino acids. The CDR3: CASRRGLHTDTQYF. The CDR3 region has the DNA TGTGCCAGCCGCCGGGGACTGCACACAGATACGCAGTATTTT.

In this sample, this clone turned up a few times. The V and J genes are TRBV7-2 and TRBJ2-1; D gene uncertain. The CDR3 loop spans 17 amino acids. Per the germline V gene, CDR1 is SGHTA and CDR2 is FQGNSA. Trimming removed 0 bases at V and 5 bases at J, with 17 bases between. The CDR3 nucleotides are TGTGCCAGCAGCTTAGCGGGAACTTCGTATTTAAACAATGAGCAGTTCTTC. Its translation: CASSLAGTSYLNNEQFF.

Only a few counts were recorded for this clone. This chain joins TRBV11-2 and TRBJ2-5, with D maybe TRBD1 (6 bases). Looked up from germline, CDR1 is SGHAT and CDR2 is FQNNGV. CDR3 length equals 15 residues. The ends were cut back, 5 bases at V and 2 bases at J, with 15 bases in the middle. The CDR3: CASSPTGTSQETQYF. The DNA of the CDR3 is TGTGCCAGCAGCCCTACAGGGACGAGTCAAGAGACCCAGTACTTC.

This clone was picked up a small number of times. The chain employs TRBV5-1 and TRBJ2-3; 8 nucleotides agree with TRBD2. The CDR3 covers 15 residues. CDR1 is SGHRS, CDR2 YFSETQ, per germline. The V and J ends lost 5 bases and 1 base, in that order; junction bases with no gene match: 6. The CDR3, as DNA: TGCGCCAGCAGACGGACAGCGGGGGGCACAGATACGCAGTATTTT. It translates to CASRRTAGGTDTQYF.

J is TRBJ2-5 and V is TRBV15; no reliable D call. Germline V lookup: CDR1 LNHNV, CDR2 YYDKDF (reference sequence). Trimming took 6 bases from V and 5 from J, leaving 13 bases between them. The CDR3 runs 13 residues. Here the CDR3 DNA reads TGTGCCACCAGACAGCAGACGATCGAGACCCAGTACTTC. Residues: CATRQQTIETQYF.

This clone was seen more than once but under ten times. The V call is TRBV7-2, the J call TRBJ1-2; D unresolved. V dropped 1 base and J dropped 4 bases, with 7 bases sitting between them. The CDR3 loop spans 13 amino acids. Germline CDR1 reads SGHTA; CDR2 reads FQGNSA. CDR3 bases: TGTGCCAGCAGCTTAGGAGGGCCCTATGGCTACACCTTC. It specifies CASSLGGPYGYTF.